One and the same sample provided the 29 T cell receptor beta chains below, sequenced in a study of blood T cell repertoires in COVID-19. Generated by immunoSEQ multiplex PCR, the TCRdb table keeps only in-frame clones and is missing some. Altogether more than 110,000 clones are present, about 90% being singletons, with the ten largest covering approximately 10%. The sample was peripheral blood. Every receptor here comes from an elderly woman with acute or convalescent COVID-19.

This clone has a single count. The rearrangement uses TRBV5-1 and TRBJ2-5; maybe TRBD1 (6 bases). Germline V gives CDR1 SGHRS, CDR2 YFSETQ. There are 16 residues in the CDR3. The germline V and J ends were trimmed by 3 bases and 1 base, with 16 bases remaining between them. The CDR3 DNA sequence: TGCGCCAGCAGCTCCGACCCCAGGGGAATCCAAGAGACCCAGTACTTC. The encoded protein is CASSSDPRGIQETQYF.

V gene TRBV11-1 combines with J gene TRBJ1-1, with TRBD1 identical over 7 bases. CDR3 length: 15 residues. Germline trimming cut 4 bases from V and 0 bases from J; bases unmatched to any gene: 5. CDR1 is SGHAT, CDR2 FQDESV, per germline (reference sequence). Here the CDR3 DNA reads TGTGCCAGCAGCTCGAGGACAGGCATGAACACTGAAGCTTTCTTT. Amino acids: CASSSRTGMNTEAFF.

The rearrangement uses TRBV28 and TRBJ2-5, with D uncertain. In germline, CDR1 is MDHEN, CDR2 SYDVKM. The CDR3 is 11 residues long. Trimming removed 4 bases from V and 5 bases from J, with 5 bases in between. CDR3 loop: CASSSLETQYF. CDR3 nucleotide sequence: TGTGCCAGCAGTTCCCTCGAGACCCAGTACTTC.

This clone was detected only a few times. The genes are TRBV20-1 and TRBJ1-2; 8 positions agree with TRBD1. Germline CDR1 is DFQATT and CDR2 is SNEGSKA (reference sequence). This CDR3 comprises 12 residues. The V gene end was trimmed by 3 bases and the J gene end by 8 bases; junction bases not matched to a gene: 5. The CDR3 DNA is TGCAGTGCTAGTTCAGGGGGCGCGGGCTACACCTTC. Translation: CSASSGGAGYTF.

A single count supports this clone. The CDR3 DNA reads as TGTGCCAGCAGCCAACAGGGGTGGGAGTGGAGCAATCAGCCCCAGCATTTT. Its protein product is CASSQQGWEWSNQPQHF. V and J are TRBV3-1 (or the pseudogene TRBV3-2) and TRBJ1-5; tentative D call: TRBD1 (6 bases). Germline V gives CDR1 LGHDT, CDR2 YNNKEL (reference sequence). The CDR3 contains 17 residues. V was pared by 2 bases and J by 1 base, with 15 bases between.

The J gene is TRBJ1-1, the V gene TRBV7-8, with D tentatively TRBD1 (6 bases). In germline, CDR1 is SGHVS, CDR2 FQNEAQ. V was cut by 3 bases and J by 8 bases, with 13 bases left in between. The CDR3 is 13 amino acids. The CDR3 nucleotides read TGTGCCAGCAGCTTTACCGGCGGACAGGAAGCTTTCTTT. Protein product: CASSFTGGQEAFF.

V and J are TRBV5-4 and TRBJ2-2, with TRBD1 matching over 8 bases. V was clipped by 6 bases and J by 0 bases; unmatched bases: 10. The CDR3 sequence is 17 residues long. Germline assignment: CDR1 SGHNT and CDR2 YYREEE (reference sequence). The CDR3 reads CASTRGQDDANTGELFF. CDR3 sequence (DNA): TGTGCCAGCACCCGGGGACAGGATGACGCGAACACCGGGGAGCTGTTTTTT.

This chain connects TRBV24-1 to TRBJ2-1, with D tentatively TRBD2 (7 bases). Deletions cut 7 bases from V and 3 bases from J, with 15 bases between. The germline gives CDR1 KGHDR, CDR2 SFDVKD. The CDR3 is made up of 15 amino acids. The CDR3 bases are TGTGCCACCAGCCGCGCGGGGGCGAGCTACAATGAGCAGTTCTTC. Translation: CATSRAGASYNEQFF.

The chain links TRBV5-1 to TRBJ1-4; 11 bases are a match to TRBD1. Germline CDR1 and CDR2: SGHRS and YFSETQ. The CDR3 loop spans 20 amino acids. V gave up 3 bases and J gave up 4 bases; unmatched junction bases: 17. The CDR3 here is CASSYSSGTGGQSGNEKLFF. The CDR3 region has the DNA TGCGCCAGCAGCTATTCCTCCGGGACAGGGGGGCAATCGGGTAATGAAAAACTGTTTTTT.

Only a few counts were recorded for this clone. The gene calls are TRBV6-5 and TRBJ1-1; D may be TRBD1 (5 bases). This CDR3 is 13 amino acids long. Looked up from germline, CDR1 is MNHEY and CDR2 is SVGAGI. Trimming took off 7 bases at V and 4 bases at J, with 13 bases between the two ends. The CDR3 here is CASKLPQGTEAFF. The CDR3 region has the DNA TGTGCCAGCAAATTACCCCAGGGCACTGAAGCTTTCTTT.

V usage is TRBV28 and J usage is TRBJ1-4; TRBD1 matches 8 bases. The germline V gene encodes CDR1 MDHEN and CDR2 SYDVKM. This CDR3 comprises 14 residues. Trimming took 5 bases from V and 7 from J; bases not matched to a gene: 6. Here the CDR3 reads CASSATGVGEKLFF. In DNA form, the CDR3 reads TGTGCCAGCAGTGCGACAGGGGTCGGTGAAAAACTGTTTTTT. Looking up the rest from reference TRBV28 and TRBJ1-4 gives the full variable domain: DVKVTQSSRYLVKRTGEKVFLECVQDMDHENMFWYRQDPGLGLRLIYFSYDVKMKEKGDIPEGYSVSREKKERFSLILESASTNQTSMYLCASSATGVGEKLFFGSGTQLSVL.

The chain recombines TRBV6-2 or TRBV6-3 with TRBJ1-6, with no clear D. This CDR3 has 14 residues. The V end was cut by 6 bases, the J end by 7 bases, with 13 bases between. The germline V gene encodes CDR1 MNHEY and CDR2 SVGEGT. The CDR3 DNA sequence: TGTGCCAGCAGGTACCACTCTAACAATTCACCCCTCCACTTT. This gives the protein CASRYHSNNSPLHF.

This sequence joins TRBV19 and TRBJ1-1, with D unresolved. Germline V CDR1 and CDR2: LNHDA, SQIVND (reference sequence). Trimming pared 4 bases from V and 4 bases from J, leaving 13 bases between. CDR3 size: 14 residues. This CDR3 reads CASSSLKGSTEAFF. The CDR3 DNA reads as TGTGCCAGTAGTAGTCTAAAAGGGAGCACTGAAGCTTTCTTT.

This clone appeared once. The rearrangement joins TRBV7-2 to TRBJ2-1; D unresolved. The germline gives CDR1 SGHTA, CDR2 FQGNSA. This CDR3 is built from 11 residues. Trimming stripped 6 bases from V and 9 bases from J, with 9 bases between. DNA for the CDR3: TGTGCCAGCAGTCAAGCCGGTGAGCAGTTCTTC. Amino acids: CASSQAGEQFF.

V usage is TRBV29-1 and J usage is TRBJ1-4; 7 bases agree with TRBD1. The CDR3 sequence is 12 residues long. Germline lookup yields CDR1 SQVTM and CDR2 ANQGSEA. V lost 7 bases and J lost 8; bases outside the gene matches: 7. The DNA for the CDR3 is TGCAGCGCTATGGACAGGCAGGAAAAACTGTTTTTT. Its protein is CSAMDRQEKLFF.

The CDR3 region is CASSYHTRNPSTDTQYF. For the CDR3, the DNA is TGTGCCAGCAGTTACCACACTAGAAATCCCAGCACAGATACGCAGTATTTT. The V gene is TRBV6-2 or TRBV6-3, the J gene TRBJ2-3; a possible D gene is TRBD2 (5 bases). The ends were cut back, 2 bases at V and 0 bases at J, with 15 bases in the middle. This CDR3 is 17 amino acids long. Germline V gives CDR1 MNHEY, CDR2 SVGEGT.

This chain links TRBV29-1 with TRBJ1-5; the D gene is possibly TRBD1 (6 bases). CDR3 length: 13 amino acids. V was cut by 4 bases and J by 3 bases, with 10 bases left in between. CDR1 is SQVTM, CDR2 ANQGSEA, per germline. Here the CDR3 reads CSVAGQYNQPQHF. DNA for the CDR3: TGCAGCGTTGCTGGACAGTACAATCAGCCCCAGCATTTT.

V and J are TRBV3-1 (or the pseudogene TRBV3-2) and TRBJ1-1; 11 nucleotides align to TRBD1. The V segment lost 4 bases and the J segment 0 bases; nucleotides outside the gene matches: 10. CDR3 size: 18 residues. CDR1 LGHDT and CDR2 YNNKEL come from the germline V gene (reference sequence). CDR3 sequence: CASSPLRTGGFMNTEAFF. CDR3 DNA sequence: TGTGCCAGCAGCCCTCTTCGGACAGGGGGCTTCATGAACACTGAAGCTTTCTTT.

The chain couples TRBV4-1 to TRBJ1-4, with TRBD1 matching over 7 bases. The CDR3 spans 17 residues. Trimming took 3 bases from V and 3 from J; bases not matched to a gene: 10. Per the germline V gene, CDR1 is MGHRA and CDR2 is YSYEKL. DNA for the CDR3: TGCGCCAGCAGCCATTTGCTAAGGGGGCCCTCTAATGAAAAACTGTTTTTT. Protein sequence: CASSHLLRGPSNEKLFF.

The chain carries TRBV5-5 and TRBJ1-6, with TRBD1 as a possible D gene (5 bases). CDR3 size: 16 residues. V gave up 0 bases and J gave up 13 bases, with 20 bases separating them. Germline V gene data show CDR1 as SGHKS and CDR2 as YYEKEE (reference sequence). CDR3 loop: CASSLARDSSTSPLHF. DNA of the CDR3: TGTGCCAGCAGCTTGGCCCGAGACAGTTCAACCTCGCCCCTCCACTTT.

This rearrangement joins TRBV3-1 (or the pseudogene TRBV3-2) to TRBJ1-2, with 8 bases matching TRBD1. The trim removed 4 bases at V and 7 bases at J, leaving 11 bases unmatched. Germline V gene sequence: CDR1 LGHDT, CDR2 YNNKEL (reference sequence). CDR3 length: 15 amino acids. The CDR3 reads CASSRTDREASGYTF. DNA of the CDR3: TGTGCCAGCAGCCGTACGGACAGGGAAGCTTCTGGCTACACCTTC.

The DNA for the CDR3 is TGTGCCAGCAGCGAAGGACAGGGGGCGCGGGGAGGGGAGCTGTTTTTT. Its protein is CASSEGQGARGGELFF. This chain links TRBV7-2 with TRBJ2-2; TRBD1 aligns across 11 bases. Germline trimming cut 5 bases from V and 8 bases from J; bases unmatched to any gene: 10. CDR1 is SGHTA, CDR2 FQGNSA, per germline. The CDR3 extends over 16 amino acids.

The V gene is TRBV29-1, the J gene TRBJ2-5, with unresolved D. This CDR3 spans 13 amino acids. CDR1 and CDR2 from the germline V gene are SQVTM and ANQGSEA. Between the trimmed V and J ends, which lost 6 bases and 2 bases, there was a span of 13 bases. CDR3 sequence reads: CSVAVLRQETQYF. CDR3 in DNA: TGCAGCGTGGCGGTTCTGCGGCAAGAGACCCAGTACTTC.

The chain carries TRBV7-9 and TRBJ2-3; D unresolved. This CDR3 is 14 amino acids long. The V end lost 0 bases, the J end lost 0 bases, and 4 bases lay between the germline ends. CDR1 SEHNR and CDR2 FQNEAQ come from the germline V gene (reference sequence). DNA of the CDR3: TGTGCCAGCAGCTTAGCGTCTAGCACAGATACGCAGTATTTT. It encodes CASSLASSTDTQYF.

The chain carries TRBV5-4 and TRBJ2-1, with 9 bases fitting TRBD2. Trimming took 1 base from V and 9 from J; bases not matched to a gene: 11. This CDR3 is built from 16 residues. Germline V CDR1 and CDR2: SGHNT, YYREEE (reference sequence). In DNA form, the CDR3 reads TGTGCCAGCAGCTTGTGGATGGCGGGGGGGCTTGGTGAGCAGTTCTTC. Its translation is CASSLWMAGGLGEQFF.

The chain combines TRBV30 with TRBJ2-3; TRBD1 matches at 7 bases. In germline, CDR1 is GTSNPN, CDR2 SVGIG (reference sequence). CDR3 size: 12 residues. This CDR3 is CARGPRTDTQYF. CDR3 bases: TGTGCGAGGGGGCCCAGAACAGATACGCAGTATTTT.

The J gene is TRBJ1-6, the V gene TRBV5-8; D gene unclear. Germline V gives CDR1 SGHTS, CDR2 YDEGEE. V was pared by 0 bases and J by 5 bases, with 9 bases between. The length of the CDR3 is 15 residues. Written as DNA, the CDR3 is TGTGCCAGCAGCTTGGAGTCAGTTAATAATTCACCCCTCCACTTT. Translation gives CASSLESVNNSPLHF.

This chain links TRBV19 with TRBJ2-5, with TRBD2 matching over 11 bases. V lost 3 bases, J lost 5 bases, and 5 bases stayed unmatched. Germline assignment: CDR1 LNHDA and CDR2 SQIVND (reference sequence). The CDR3 loop spans 15 amino acids. The CDR3 sequence is CASSIGLAGWETQYF. DNA for the CDR3: TGTGCCAGTAGTATCGGACTAGCGGGTTGGGAGACCCAGTACTTC.

Comments on this clone: Other DNA sequences in the same sample also yield this CDR3. Written as DNA, the CDR3 is TGTGCCAGCAGCGTTGGGCAGGGGCGATCCTATAATTCACCCCTCCACTTT. This sequence encodes CASSVGQGRSYNSPLHF. J is TRBJ1-6 and V is TRBV9; D possibly corresponds to TRBD1 (6 bases). Germline V gene lookup returns CDR1 SGDLS and CDR2 YYNGEE. This CDR3 spans 17 amino acids. Trimming left V 2 bases short and J 1 base short, with 13 bases between.